These 5 T cell receptor beta chains came from one sample sequenced in a study of cytomegalovirus exposure and HLA in healthy donors. The PCR used 60 Vbeta and 13 Jbeta primers. The method was immunoSEQ multiplex PCR; TCRdb's version includes in-frame clones alone and lacks a portion of them. In the table there are over 150,000 clones, roughly three quarters of which are singletons. The source material was PBMCs. The receptors come from a man aged 30 to 39 in good health and CMV-seropositive.

The genes are TRBV5-1 and TRBJ2-1; TRBD2 might be the D (6 bases). CDR3 length: 16 amino acids. Germline assignment: CDR1 SGHRS and CDR2 YFSETQ. V lost 0 bases to trimming and J lost 0 bases, with 10 bases between them. In nucleotides, the CDR3 is TGCGCCAGCAGCTTGGTTGGTAGCGGCTCCTACAATGAGCAGTTCTTC. It translates to CASSLVGSGSYNEQFF.

The table lists this clone with a few counts. This chain joins TRBV7-6 and TRBJ1-4; D unresolved. This CDR3 has 12 residues. Trimming removed 1 base at V and 11 bases at J, with 8 bases between. CDR1 and CDR2 (germline): SGHVS, FNYEAQ. Here the CDR3 DNA reads TGTGCCAGCAGCTTAGACCAGGCGAAACTGTTTTTT. Its protein is CASSLDQAKLFF.

The chain links TRBV7-3 to TRBJ2-7; possible D gene TRBD2, 6 bases. The CDR3 consists of 13 residues. Germline V gene data show CDR1 as SGHTA and CDR2 as FQGTGA. The V end lost 4 bases, the J end lost 2 bases, and 9 bases lay between the germline ends. CDR3 nucleotides: TGTGCCAGCAGCTGGCGACTAGCCTACGAGCAGTACTTC. Its protein is CASSWRLAYEQYF. The complete variable domain, with remaining parts taken from reference TRBV7-3 and TRBJ2-7, reads GAGVSQTPSNKVTEKGKYVELRCDPISGHTALYWYRQSLGQGPEFLIYFQGTGAADDSGLPNDRFFAVRPEGSVSTLKIQRTERGDSAVYLCASSWRLAYEQYFGPGTRLTVT.

The chain is built from TRBV29-1 and TRBJ2-7; 9 bases align to TRBD2. The CDR3 contains 15 residues. Germline trimming cut 1 base from V and 0 bases from J; bases unmatched to any gene: 4. The germline gives CDR1 SQVTM, CDR2 ANQGSEA. DNA for the CDR3: TGCAGCGTTGAAGGTAGCGGGAGTTTCTCCTACGAGCAGTACTTC. Residues: CSVEGSGSFSYEQYF.

Points on this clone: This CDR3 is also generated by other DNA sequences in the sample. The chain links TRBV27 to TRBJ2-1; TRBD2 aligns across 11 bases. CDR3 length: 16 residues. Trimming cost V 6 bases and J 0 bases; bases outside gene matches: 4. CDR1 is MNHEY and CDR2 is SMNVEV in the germline V gene (reference sequence). The CDR3: CASSPGTSGSYNEQFF. The CDR3 DNA reads as TGTGCCAGCAGCCCCGGGACTAGCGGCTCCTACAATGAGCAGTTCTTC.